These T cell receptor beta chains were read from a single sample in a study of glioma-infiltrating T cells. TCRdb itself ran the multiplex PCR reads through MiXCR, one entry per CDR3 protein. The profile shows 800 to 1,100 distinct CDR3 sequences, approximately 60% of them singletons. The sequenced sample consisted of glioma tissue, nonneoplastic brain tissue, or PBMCs (not recorded which). Receptor source: a human donor with low-grade glioma or glioblastoma, undergoing nonglioma brain surgery, or in good health (not recorded which). CDR3s include the opening cysteine and the closing phenylalanine or tryptophan. Each record gives: clone size, J gene, D gene, V gene, CDR3 DNA, CDR3 protein. D genes are given only for firm matches. Only some rows state a clone size, as once, few, many or a class for expanded clones.

many | TRBJ1-1 | . | TRBV5-5 | TGTGCCAGCAGCTTGGTTGGAGGGGATCCCGTCACTGAAGCTTTCTTT | CASSLVGGDPVTEAFF
. | TRBJ1-1 | . | TRBV5-1 | TGTGCAAGCAGCTTAGCCGGGGGCCCCATCTTT | CASSLAGGPIF
once | TRBJ2-3 | . | TRBV7-2 | TGTGCCAGCAGCTTATTAGGGATTGAGGGCGCGGATATGCAGTATTTT | CASSLLGIEGADMQYF
once | TRBJ1-3 | . | TRBV6-2/TRBV6-3 | TGTGCCAGCAGTTACTCGGGGATTGGAAACACCATATATTTT | CASSYSGIGNTIYF
medium-sized | TRBJ1-1 | . | TRBV13 | TGTGCCAGCAGCTTAGAACAGGGGAACACTGAAGCTTTCTTT | CASSLEQGNTEAFF
. | TRBJ2-3 | TRBD1 | TRBV27 | TGTGCCAGCAGAGACAGGGACAGGAGCACAGATACGCAGTATTTT | CASRDRDRSTDTQYF
. | TRBJ2-3 | . | TRBV4-1 | TGCGCCAGCAGCCAAGCAGGGGGGAGGGATACGCAGTATTTT | CASSQAGGRDTQYF
large | TRBJ1-5 | . | TRBV7-9 | TGTGCCAGCAGCGCCGGCGGAAATCAGCCCCAGCATTTT | CASSAGGNQPQHF
. | TRBJ2-5 | . | TRBV28 | TGTGCCAGCAGTCCTTCCCCGACGGAGACCCAGTACTTC | CASSPSPTETQYF
medium-sized | TRBJ2-3 | . | TRBV19 | TGTGCCAGTAGTATAGGTAGCGACACAGATACGCAGTATTTT | CASSIGSDTDTQYF
large | TRBJ1-1 | . | TRBV20-1 | TGCAGTGCTAAGTTCGCGTCCTCGATCCTGAACACTGAAGCTTTCTTT | CSAKFASSILNTEAFF
many | TRBJ2-1 | . | TRBV11-2 | TGTGCCAGCAGTATATTGGGGGGAAGTGCTGAGCAGTTCTTC | CASSILGGSAEQFF
large | TRBJ2-1 | TRBD2 | TRBV20-1 | TGCAGTGCTAGAGGGAGCGTAACTAGCGGGAGAATCAATGAGCAGTTCTTC | CSARGSVTSGRINEQFF
. | TRBJ2-3 | . | TRBV20-1 | TGCAGTGCTCTCTCGTGGAAGGCCACAGATACGCAGTATTTT | CSALSWKATDTQYF
. | TRBJ1-3 | . | TRBV27 | TGTGCCAGCAGAGGGACGGGAAACACCATATATTTT | CASRGTGNTIYF
medium-sized | TRBJ1-1 | TRBD1 | TRBV12-3/TRBV12-4 | TGTGCCAGCAGTATAACCGGGACAGGCGGCACTGAAGCTTTCTTT | CASSITGTGGTEAFF
. | TRBJ2-3 | . | TRBV20-1 | TGCCGTGCTCTCCCGTTGGGGGCCACCGATACGCAGTATTTT | CRALPLGATDTQYF
. | TRBJ1-5 | TRBD1 | TRBV6-1 | TGTGCCACCGGGACAGGGGGCATGAGCAATCAGCCCCAGCATTTT | CATGTGGMSNQPQHF
medium-sized | TRBJ1-1 | . | TRBV7-3 | TGTGCCAGCAGCTTGGGGGTAAAGAACACTGAAGCTTTCTTT | CASSLGVKNTEAFF
large | TRBJ2-5 | TRBD2 | TRBV6-5 | TGTGCCAGCAGTTACTCGAGGCGGGGGTCCCTCAAGACCCAGTACTTC | CASSYSRRGSLKTQYF
. | TRBJ2-3 | TRBD2 | TRBV6-1 | TGTGCCAGCAGTCTTTCGACTAGCGGGAGCCTGAACACAGATACGCAGTATTTT | CASSLSTSGSLNTDTQYF
medium-sized | TRBJ1-3 | . | TRBV18 | TGTGCCAGCTCACCTGTGTCAAGGAGCTCTGGAAACACCATATATTTT | CASSPVSRSSGNTIYF